The rows below give T cell receptor beta chains drawn from one sample of a study of blood T cell repertoires in COVID-19. Clones were read by immunoSEQ multiplex PCR, and TCRdb kept only the in-frame ones, dropping some. The repertoire holds 250,000 or so clones, with roughly 80% as singletons. Sequencing was done on a sample of peripheral blood. Source of these receptors: a woman aged 18-35 years with acute or convalescent COVID-19. Each CDR3 is given with its conserved first and last residue. Fields, in order: CDR3 protein, CDR3 DNA, V gene, clone size, J gene, D gene. D genes are given only for firm matches. Clone sizes are given selectively: once, few, many, or a class where the clone is expanded.

CASSLVVGNPPDTQYF TGTGCCAGCAGCTTAGTGGTCGGGAACCCACCGGATACGCAGTATTTT TRBV7-2 NA TRBJ2-3 NA
CASSQVGGMETQYF TGTGCCAGCAGCCAAGTGGGGGGTATGGAGACCCAGTACTTC TRBV3-1/TRBV3-2 NA TRBJ2-5 NA
CASSQVPGQGFNYGYTF TGCGCCAGCAGCCAAGTGCCGGGACAGGGATTTAACTATGGCTACACCTTC TRBV4-3 once TRBJ1-2 TRBD1
CASSFAAGGSYEQYF TGTGCCAGCAGTTTCGCGGCTGGAGGCTCCTACGAGCAGTACTTC TRBV28 NA TRBJ2-7 NA
CASSFAGWDGYTF TGTGCCAGCAGTTTTGCAGGGTGGGATGGCTACACCTTC TRBV6-5 NA TRBJ1-2 NA
CASSPSSGRFLDEQFF TGTGCCAGCAGCCCCTCAAGCGGGAGGTTTTTGGATGAGCAGTTCTTC TRBV11-3 NA TRBJ2-1 TRBD2
CASSLGTAYNEQFF TGTGCCAGCAGTTTGGGCACAGCCTACAATGAGCAGTTCTTC TRBV27 NA TRBJ2-1 NA
CASTREQGYQPQHF TGTGCCAGCACTAGAGAACAGGGTTATCAGCCCCAGCATTTT TRBV6-5 NA TRBJ1-5 NA
CASSPVQGATEAFF TGTGCCAGCTCCCCTGTACAGGGGGCGACAGAAGCTTTCTTT TRBV18 NA TRBJ1-1 TRBD1
CASTVLAAGEQYF TGTGCCAGCACTGTACTGGCGGCGGGGGAGCAGTACTTC TRBV7-2 NA TRBJ2-7 NA
CASSPRGQREKDTQYF TGTGCCAGCAGCCCTCGGGGGCAGCGGGAGAAGGATACGCAGTATTTT TRBV11-3 NA TRBJ2-3 TRBD2
CASSPGQRNTEAFF TGTGCCAGCAGTCCAGGACAGCGGAACACTGAAGCTTTCTTT TRBV27 NA TRBJ1-1 NA
CASSISSGPGEQYF TGTGCCAGTAGTATTAGTAGCGGGCCCGGCGAGCAGTACTTC TRBV19 NA TRBJ2-7 TRBD2
CSARDRVRDNEQFF TGCAGCGCCCGAGACAGGGTAAGGGACAATGAGCAGTTCTTC TRBV29-1 NA TRBJ2-1 TRBD1
CASSRGAGGDEAFF TGTGCCAGCAGCCGAGGGGCAGGGGGAGATGAAGCTTTCTTT TRBV5-5 NA TRBJ1-1 TRBD1
CASSYRGAHEQYF TGTGCCAGCAGTTACCGGGGGGCGCATGAGCAGTACTTC TRBV6-2/TRBV6-3 NA TRBJ2-7 NA
CASSAPGLASRRPYEQYF TGTGCCAGCAGTGCCCCGGGACTAGCGTCAAGACGGCCCTACGAGCAGTACTTC TRBV6-2/TRBV6-3 NA TRBJ2-7 TRBD2
CASSTAGVTNEKLFF TGTGCCAGCAGCACCGCGGGTGTAACTAATGAAAAACTGTTTTTT TRBV5-6 NA TRBJ1-4 NA
CASSLSGRFQPQHF TGTGCCAGCAGCTTGTCAGGGCGGTTCCAGCCCCAGCATTTT TRBV5-6 NA TRBJ1-5 NA
CASSLEQWGTSGPNTGELFF TGTGCCAGCAGCTTAGAACAATGGGGGACTAGCGGACCGAACACCGGGGAGCTGTTTTTT TRBV11-3 NA TRBJ2-2 TRBD2
CASSLDGASSYNEQFF TGTGCCAGCAGCTTAGATGGGGCCAGCTCCTACAATGAGCAGTTCTTC TRBV7-2 NA TRBJ2-1 NA
CAWSIAQGVGPQHF TGTGCCTGGAGCATAGCCCAGGGGGTCGGGCCCCAGCATTTT TRBV30 NA TRBJ1-5 TRBD1
CASSLPPLTPSEQYF TGTGCCAGCAGTCTTCCCCCGCTAACCCCTTCAGAGCAGTACTTC TRBV27 NA TRBJ2-7 NA
CASSQSPRLLTSGSYEQYF TGCGCCAGCAGTCAATCGCCCCGCTTATTGACTAGCGGCTCCTACGAGCAGTACTTC TRBV23-1 NA TRBJ2-7 TRBD2
CASSQAGSGTEAFF TGCGCCAGCAGCCAAGCGGGTTCTGGCACTGAAGCTTTCTTT TRBV4-3 NA TRBJ1-1 NA
CASSPRTGNGNTIYF TGTGCCAGCAGCCCTCGGACAGGGAATGGAAACACCATATATTTT TRBV7-9 NA TRBJ1-3 TRBD1
CASSQGAGLLSSYNEQFF TGTGCCAGCAGCCAAGGGGCGGGACTCCTAAGCTCCTACAATGAGCAGTTCTTC TRBV3-1/TRBV3-2 NA TRBJ2-1 NA
CASSLGLGLAKNIQYF TGTGCCAGCAGCCTCGGACTAGGACTAGCCAAAAACATTCAGTACTTC TRBV7-2 NA TRBJ2-4 TRBD2
CSGAPGQGRADTQYF TGCAGCGGGGCACCGGGACAGGGGAGAGCAGATACGCAGTATTTT TRBV29-1 NA TRBJ2-3 TRBD1
CASSYGRAGVPEAFF TGTGCCAGCAGTTACGGCAGGGCAGGCGTTCCTGAAGCTTTCTTT TRBV6-5 few TRBJ1-1 NA
CASSLAIAGVEQFF TGTGCCAGCAGCTTAGCTATAGCGGGAGTTGAGCAGTTCTTC TRBV7-9 once TRBJ2-1 TRBD2
CASSLAMGGPSNTGELFF TGTGCCAGCAGCTTGGCCATGGGGGGTCCCTCCAACACCGGGGAGCTGTTTTTT TRBV5-4 NA TRBJ2-2 NA
CASSIGVGSVYGYTF TGTGCCAGTAGTATCGGGGTCGGGAGCGTCTATGGCTACACCTTC TRBV19 few TRBJ1-2 NA
CASSPPSTGELFF TGTGCCAGCAGCCCACCGAGCACCGGGGAGCTGTTTTTT TRBV6-6 once TRBJ2-2 NA
CASSPSPGNTIYF TGTGCCAGCAGCCCCTCTCCTGGAAACACCATATATTTT TRBV7-3 NA TRBJ1-3 NA
CASSQDRALGSPLHF TGCGCCAGCAGCCAGGACAGGGCTCTGGGTTCACCCCTCCACTTT TRBV4-3 NA TRBJ1-6 TRBD1